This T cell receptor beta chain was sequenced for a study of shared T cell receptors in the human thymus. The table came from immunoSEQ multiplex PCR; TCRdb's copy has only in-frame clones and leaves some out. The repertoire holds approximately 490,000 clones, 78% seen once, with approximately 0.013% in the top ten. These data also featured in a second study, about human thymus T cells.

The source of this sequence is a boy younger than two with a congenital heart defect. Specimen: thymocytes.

CDR3 residues: CASSSRLLPSGDGEQFF. The DNA of the CDR3 is TGTGCCAGCAGCTCTAGGCTTTTGCCTAGCGGGGACGGTGAGCAGTTCTTC. The chain combines TRBV27 with TRBJ2-1, with 9 bases aligning to TRBD2. After removal of 6 bases from V and 9 bases from J, the junction contained 18 bases not matched to a gene. The CDR3 runs 17 residues. CDR1 and CDR2 from the germline V gene are MNHEY and SMNVEV (reference sequence).